These 8 T cell receptor beta chains were sequenced from one sample in a study of Ad26.COV2.S vaccination and SARS-CoV-2 variants (dated by TCRdb to the early 2020s). The treatment or condition label, as the study defines it: some 20 received Ad26.COV2.S at low or high dose, single or two shots; several received placebo; per-sample allocation not given. Repertoires of vaccine and placebo recipients were sequenced from samples collected on day 63 after the first injection. Library preparation used the immunoSEQ multiplex PCR assay. What TCRdb holds here is the immuneACCESS table cut down to in-frame rearrangements. Part of the clones is not present; checked against another copy, under half of the missing clones reflect an unresolved V gene, and the others are unexplained. For this sample the table gives approximately 340,000 clones, of which about 88% were detected only once. Roughly 3.1% of the sample is held by the ten biggest clonotypes.

Source: peripheral blood, taken in a trial of Ad26.COV2.S vaccine versus placebo. Every receptor here comes from a person aged 18-60 years who received the Ad26.COV2.S COVID-19 vaccine or a placebo.

This clone was counted a single time. The chain recombines TRBV18 with TRBJ2-7; D not resolved. V shed 3 bases and J shed 5 bases, with 14 bases lying between them. The CDR3 length is 14 residues. CDR1 KGHSH and CDR2 LQKENI come from the germline V gene. The CDR3 DNA reads TGTGCCAGCTCACCTCCCGGCAGTCCTCACGAGCAGTACTTC. Residues: CASSPPGSPHEQYF.

This clone was recorded a few times. The chain couples TRBV10-3 to TRBJ2-7; possibly TRBD2 for D (7 bases). Trimming pared 5 bases from V and 2 bases from J, leaving 19 bases between. CDR3 size: 16 residues. The V gene's germline CDR1 is ENHRY and CDR2 SYGVKD. The CDR3 nucleotides are TGTGCCATCAGTTCCGGGGGGCAGGGGCTACCCTACGAGCAGTACTTC. Protein: CAISSGGQGLPYEQYF.

This clone showed up just once. This chain links TRBV18 with TRBJ2-5, with 11 bases fitting TRBD2. This CDR3 is 14 amino acids long. After removal of 3 bases from V and 5 bases from J, the junction contained 2 bases not matched to a gene. The germline V gene has CDR1 KGHSH and CDR2 LQKENI. The CDR3 spells CASSPSGRVETQYF. In DNA form, the CDR3 reads TGTGCCAGCTCACCTAGCGGGAGGGTTGAGACCCAGTACTTC.

V and J are TRBV27 and TRBJ1-5; 8 bases map to TRBD1. The CDR3 runs 14 residues. V lost 5 bases and J lost 1; bases outside the gene matches: 1. Germline CDR1 reads MNHEY; CDR2 reads SMNVEV (reference sequence). The CDR3 bases are TGTGCCAGCAGTCACAGGGGGAGCAATCAGCCCCAGCATTTT. Its translation is CASSHRGSNQPQHF.

Points on this clone: A much larger clone sits a single nucleotide away, making a read error possible. Other DNA sequences within the sample encode an identical CDR3. J is TRBJ2-3 and V is TRBV6-4, with 14 bases matching TRBD2. CDR1 is MRHNA, CDR2 SNTAGT, per germline. The CDR3 contains 15 residues. After removal of 3 bases from V and 4 bases from J, the junction contained 0 bases not matched to a gene. CDR3 nucleotide sequence: TGTGCCAGCAGTGAGACTAGCGGGGGGGCAGATACGCAGTATTTT. Translated, it gives CASSETSGGADTQYF.

CDR3 in amino acids: CARGVDDFSYTF. As DNA, the CDR3 is TGTGCCCGCGGTGTGGACGATTTTAGCTACACCTTC. J is TRBJ1-2 and V is TRBV30; D gene ambiguous. V shed 8 bases and J shed 9 bases, with 19 bases lying between them. CDR3 size: 12 residues. Germline V lookup: CDR1 GTSNPN, CDR2 SVGIG (reference sequence).

This rearrangement joins TRBV30 to TRBJ2-3; tentatively, D is TRBD1 (5 bases). The V end lost 6 bases, the J end lost 4 bases, and 20 bases lay between the germline ends. Germline CDR1 and CDR2: GTSNPN and SVGIG (reference sequence). This CDR3 comprises 15 residues. CDR3: CACPRGSLGADTQYF. As DNA, the CDR3 is TGTGCCTGCCCTAGGGGATCCCTTGGCGCAGATACGCAGTATTTT.

The rearrangement uses TRBV3-1 (or the pseudogene TRBV3-2) and TRBJ1-2, with D perhaps TRBD1 (6 bases). The CDR3 totals 15 residues. CDR1 is LGHDT, CDR2 YNNKEL, per germline (reference sequence). The ends were cut back, 1 base at V and 0 bases at J, with 9 bases in the middle. The CDR3 region has the DNA TGTGCCAGCAGCCAAGCGACAGGAGCTAACTATGGCTACACCTTC. It codes for CASSQATGANYGYTF.